The next 10 T cell receptor beta chains were all read from a single sample in a study of sequential checkpoint blockade in melanoma. Treatment reported: randomized to nivolumab then ipilimumab (arm A) or the reverse (arm B). Profiling relied on immunoSEQ multiplex PCR, and the TCRdb table lists in-frame clones only, not all of them. The data show approximately 4,000 clones, approximately 23% seen once. Sequenced material: tumor tissue (inferred from file names), taken from a patient given nivolumab and ipilimumab in sequence. The origin of the receptors is a human donor with melanoma.

V usage is TRBV6-8 and J usage is TRBJ2-7; weak D call: TRBD2 (6 bases). The V end was cut by 6 bases, the J end by 2 bases, with 11 bases between. The germline gives CDR1 MNHGY, CDR2 SAAAGT. This CDR3 spans 13 amino acids. In DNA, the CDR3 is TGTGCCAGCAGCCGACCGGGGGCCTACGAGCAGTACTTC. It yields the protein CASSRPGAYEQYF.

This clone was detected ten times or more. The J gene is TRBJ2-3, the V gene TRBV11-3; the match to TRBD1 covers 9 bases. The CDR3 is 16 amino acids. Per the germline V gene, CDR1 is SGHNT and CDR2 is YENEEA. J was trimmed by 7 bases and V by 4 bases; bases with no gene match: 12. Written as DNA, the CDR3 is TGTGCCAGCAGCTGGGACCGGGACAGGGTAGGATATACGCAGTATTTT. Residues: CASSWDRDRVGYTQYF.

This clone was counted a few times. The chain uses TRBV6-8 and TRBJ2-1; no definite D call. The length of the CDR3 is 13 residues. Trimming took off 10 bases at V and 0 bases at J, with 10 bases between the two ends. In germline, CDR1 is MNHGY, CDR2 SAAAGT. The CDR3 sequence: CAIRESSYNEQFF. CDR3 sequence (DNA): TGTGCCATCAGAGAGAGCTCCTACAATGAGCAGTTCTTC.

The chain uses TRBV14 and TRBJ2-6; unclear D gene. In germline, CDR1 is SGHDN, CDR2 FVKESK. V dropped 1 base and J dropped 0 bases, with 19 bases sitting between them. The CDR3 is made up of 20 amino acids. The CDR3 protein is CASSQGNAAPWISGANVLTF. In DNA form, the CDR3 reads TGTGCCAGCAGCCAAGGGAACGCAGCCCCTTGGATCTCTGGGGCCAACGTCCTGACTTTC. Supplemented by reference TRBV14 and TRBJ2-6, the full variable domain reads EAGVTQFPSHSVIEKGQTVTLRCDPISGHDNLYWYRRVMGKEIKFLLHFVKESKQDESGMPNNRFLAERTGGTYSTLKVQPAELEDSGVYFCASSQGNAAPWISGANVLTFGAGSRLTVL.

Only a few counts were recorded for this clone. The gene calls are TRBV11-3 and TRBJ2-1; TRBD2 aligns across 12 bases. The CDR3 has 17 amino acids. The V gene end was trimmed by 1 base and the J gene end by 8 bases; junction bases not matched to a gene: 9. The germline V gene encodes CDR1 SGHNT and CDR2 YENEEA. The CDR3 loop reads CASSLGSSGRAIHEQFF. The CDR3 DNA sequence: TGTGCCAGCAGCTTAGGGTCTAGCGGGAGGGCCATACATGAGCAGTTCTTC. The variable domain in full, completed from reference TRBV11-3 and TRBJ2-1, reads EAGVVQSPRYKIIEKKQPVAFWCNPISGHNTLYWYLQNLGQGPELLIRYENEEAVDDSQLPKDRFSAERLKGVDSTLKIQPAELGDSAVYLCASSLGSSGRAIHEQFFGPGTRLTVL.

This clone has at least ten counts. This chain links TRBV1 with TRBJ2-1; TRBD2, the table's D call, lacks a check against the DNA. TRBV1 constitutes a pseudogene. This CDR3 has 19 amino acids. The CDR3 DNA is TGCACCAGCAGCCAAGATAGACTAGCGGCCATTTCGCACCAGGGGGAGCAGTTCTTC. It codes for CTSSQDRLAAISHQGEQFF.

This chain joins TRBV12-5 and TRBJ1-5; the D gene is possibly TRBD1 (6 bases). The CDR3 is made up of 13 amino acids. Germline lookup yields CDR1 LGHNT and CDR2 FRNRAP. CDR3 DNA: TGTGCCAGCACCTTGGGGGCCGGACAGCCCCAGCATTTT. Translating it yields CASTLGAGQPQHF. The variable domain in full, with the rest retrieved from reference TRBV12-5 and TRBJ1-5, is DARVTQTPRHKVTEMGQEVTMRCQPILGHNTVFWYRQTMMQGLELLAYFRNRAPLDDSGMPKDRFSAEMPDATLATLKIQPSEPRDSAVYFCASTLGAGQPQHFGDGTRLSIL.

This clone appeared many times. The CDR3 DNA reads as TGTGCCAGCAGCTTGGCGGTAGTGTTGAGCTCCTACAATGAGCAGTTCTTC. Translated, it gives CASSLAVVLSSYNEQFF. This sequence joins TRBV11-3 and TRBJ2-1; D call uncertain. CDR3 length: 17 residues. V was clipped by 3 bases and J by 0 bases, with 15 bases between them. Germline V gene lookup returns CDR1 SGHNT and CDR2 YENEEA.

This chain joins TRBV18 and TRBJ1-4; the match to TRBD1 covers 7 bases. CDR1 is KGHSH, CDR2 LQKENI, per germline. This CDR3 comprises 14 residues. V trimming: 6 bases; J trimming: 7 bases; junction bases outside the gene matches: 8. CDR3 DNA sequence: TGTGCCAGCTCGAACGACAGGGAACTTGAAAAACTGTTTTTT. Protein product: CASSNDRELEKLFF.

The chain is built from TRBV9 and TRBJ1-2; D is undetermined. Germline CDR1 SGDLS, CDR2 YYNGEE. This CDR3 is 12 amino acids long. Trimming removed 4 bases at V and 2 bases at J, with 6 bases between. The CDR3 sequence: CASSPANYGYTF. The CDR3 nucleotides are TGTGCCAGCAGCCCTGCAAACTATGGCTACACCTTC.